Below, 2 T cell receptor beta chains from the same sample are listed, as sequenced in a study of control samples from healthy donors and cancer patients. Sequenced by immunoSEQ multiplex PCR; TCRdb stores in-frame clones only, minus some. The table includes about 120,000 clones, around 89% detected once. Sequenced: PBMCs. All receptors derive from a woman aged 45-60 years with colorectal cancer.

The chain combines TRBV18 with TRBJ1-2; 9 bases line up with TRBD1. This CDR3 contains 14 residues. Trimming took 5 bases from V and 3 from J; bases not matched to a gene: 4. The germline gives CDR1 KGHSH, CDR2 LQKENI. In DNA, the CDR3 is TGTGCCAGCTCATCGGGACAGGGACACTATGGCTACACCTTC. As protein: CASSSGQGHYGYTF.

V gene TRBV5-1 combines with J gene TRBJ2-3, with 8 bases matching TRBD1. CDR1 and CDR2 (germline): SGHRS, YFSETQ. V shed 0 bases and J 3 bases; nucleotides not matched to a gene: 6. This CDR3 has 16 residues. As DNA, the CDR3 is TGCGCCAGCAGCTTGGCAGGGGGCATACAGACAGATACGCAGTATTTT. Its translation is CASSLAGGIQTDTQYF.